This TCR beta chain was recorded in a study of cytomegalovirus exposure and HLA in healthy donors (dated 2017 in TCRdb). With regard to the full study: An earlier analysis of fewer than 750 of the donors reported about 280 Gb of sequence data and roughly 120 million unique TCR beta sequences obtained from around 180 million T cells. The number of donors typed differed by locus, with about 629-640 for A, B, C, DRB1 and DQB1, around 500 for DQA1, approximately 570 for DPA1, and 472 for DPB1. Of the roughly 410 genotyped donors, approximately 80% were placed in the genetic ancestry cluster associated with self-reported Caucasian donors. Class I and class II HLA loci were covered by the typing at four-digit resolution. A later genetic analysis took genome-wide SNP genotypes for about 55% of the 666 donors and used that subset as a discovery cohort. Besides the first cohort of some 670 subjects, a separate validation cohort made up of 120 different subjects was used. All discovery cohort repertoires had been generated using a single sequencing platform. The study aimed to test whether signatures of past pathogen exposure could be identified by cataloging public T cell receptors. Roughly 300 gigabases of sequencing data and 70 million to 85 million unique TCR sequences were included in an early release covering around 600 HLA-typed donors. In an earlier analysis of 550 to 700 of the donors, high-throughput TCR beta sequencing was used to judge whether each TCR beta V gene segment behaved as functional or pseudogenic. Among 300 to 500 genotyped donors of the cohort, an average of approximately 200,000 unique TCR beta nucleotide sequences was sequenced per donor, of which about 19% were non-productive. Donor age, sex, ethnicity and CMV serostatus were compiled alongside the repertoire data. In a later analysis, previously published TCR beta repertoires from 670 or so donors were re-analyzed and high-resolution HLA genotyping was added so that TCR occurrence patterns could be studied. The study used immunosequencing to profile the T cell repertoires of more than 650 subjects and linked those repertoires to cytomegalovirus serostatus. The later analysis used no new phenotypic data to find candidate immune exposures, relying instead on TCR beta sequences and their occurrence across donors. The study combined high-throughput TCR immunosequencing, statistical association of individual TCRs with disease status, and machine learning to predict cytomegalovirus infection status. Roughly five DR-DQ haplotypes were handled as single units for association and clustering, since linkage in the cohort was strong.

Trimming accounts for 5 bases at V and 2 bases at J, while the number of junction bases matched to no gene is 4. Taken from the germline V gene (reference sequence), the CDR1 and CDR2 loops are GTSNPN and SVGIG. Spanning cysteine to phenylalanine, the CDR3 consists of 14 amino acids. CDR3 DNA is the only sequence kept; it has 42 bases, read in frame from the first base. Points the paper makes about the study in general: Cytomegalovirus status was reported to be diagnosed by the classifier with high specificity and sensitivity in both the original and validation cohorts. Compared with the approximately 670-donor mean, donors in an Asian-associated ancestry cluster had fewer N-insertions in productive TCRs, according to a later genetic analysis. Broadly in line with IMGT annotations, most TCR beta V segments showed up in productive rearrangements about 87% or about 30% of the time in an earlier analysis of roughly 590 of the donors. V-gene and J-gene trimming of TCR beta chains was associated with a missense DCLRE1C variant in a later genetic analysis, and the association was replicated in an independent cohort. In the study, approximately 160 TCR beta chains were listed as associated with cytomegalovirus. When HLA alleles, especially DR and DQ, strongly co-occurred, TCR associations were difficult to assign to individual alleles. A further reported finding was that TCR beta sequences accurately predicted the HLA-A and HLA-B alleles for most subjects in the first cohort. In a later analysis, HLA-associated TCR beta chains were found to be more clonally expanded and to have lower generation probabilities than equally common non-associated chains. A later analysis found that TCR association rates varied across HLA loci, with DRB1 alleles showing the most associated TCRs and HLA-C alleles the fewest. Correlated functional status among segregating V segments might be attributable to linkage disequilibrium, but an unknown experimental factor could not be ruled out. The authors suggested that the approach could potentially be extended to other disease states and immunological phenotypes. CMV serostatus was the only immune exposure information available for the cohort. A later analysis associated 17,000 or so TCR beta sequences with specific HLA alleles at a false discovery rate of 0.05. The cohort was sequenced for TCR beta chains only, and without alpha or paired-chain data the features that could be detected were limited. Because HLA typing was missing for some donors at each locus, association tests included only the typed subset. Because counts were too low, approximately 18 rarely observed V segments, including chromosome 9 orphons, were excluded from the earlier analysis of roughly 580 of the donors. Some IMGT-functional V segments, including TRBV6-2 and TRBV6-3, could not be told apart with the 87-base-pair reads, so those segments were excluded. Sequencing depth was assumed to be roughly uniform across donors in the presence/absence analyses, though that assumption may not hold. Three of the identified cytomegalovirus-associated TCR beta chains were confirmed in vitro to be specific for cytomegalovirus antigens. Most CMV-associated TCR beta chains appeared to be HLA-restricted in a later analysis, and the HLA associations seemed to be driven largely by CMV exposure. A later analysis reported that several top co-occurrence clusters appeared linked to parvovirus B19, influenza, CMV and Epstein-Barr virus. Across donors, most TCR sequences were observed very rarely, whereas some public TCRs were present in many individuals. A group of highly shared sequence variants was considered likely to be a technical artifact of the sequencing pipeline.

To prepare the library, the immunoSEQ multiplex PCR assay was applied. For the multiplex PCR, a mixture combining 60 forward primers for TCR Vbeta segments and 13 reverse primers for TCR Jbeta segments was used. Amplification of the CDR3 region of rearranged TCR beta genes was performed with a multiplex PCR assay on genomic DNA. Amplified TCR beta libraries were sequenced as 87-base-pair reads on the Illumina HiSeq System. In the source study's methods: In a later analysis, some 80 million unique TCR beta chains were counted across the 500 to 850 repertoires, and approximately 11 million of these chains were shared by at least two donors. Raw reads were error-corrected and collapsed into unique sequences with a nearest-neighbor algorithm that merged closely related sequences to remove PCR and sequencing errors. To assign V, D and J gene segments, CDR3 sequences were aligned to IMGT reference sequences. For a sequence to be retained, at least a six-nucleotide match to both a V gene segment and a J gene segment was required. Rearrangements were called productive when the CDR3 lacked stop codons and stayed in frame with V and J; all others were non-productive. CDR3 was defined according to IMGT convention as the region running from the second conserved V-encoded cysteine to the conserved J-encoded phenylalanine. Sequences without an unambiguous match to a single V gene segment were excluded from the earlier analysis of a few hundred of the donors. An earlier analysis of several hundred of the donors classified V segments as functional when productive rearrangements were above 56.7% and as segregating when the standard deviation between donors was above 5%. A statistical classification framework was built for diagnosing cytomegalovirus status from the catalog of TCR beta chain sequences. A later analysis assigned V and J genes by comparing TCR nucleotide sequences with IMGT/GENE-DB human TR gene sequences. In a later analysis, CDR3 sequences and most-parsimonious VDJ recombination scenarios were assigned using the TCRdist pipeline. In a later analysis, each TCR beta chain was defined by its CDR3 amino acid sequence together with its V-gene family, and reads lacking a unique V-gene family were excluded. In a later analysis, approximately 640 highly shared, low-generation-probability nucleotide sequences were removed to address suspected cross-contamination and a sequencing artifact. In a later analysis, a clonal expansion index for each public chain was calculated from normalized within-repertoire ranks of inferred template counts. In a later analysis, generation probabilities were computed with a VDJ recombination model fitted to out-of-frame rearrangements, and the resulting probabilities were checked against IGoR. A later analysis scored TCR-TCR, TCR-HLA and TCR-CMV co-occurrence with hypergeometric tests, applying a repertoire-size bias correction to TCR pairs. A later analysis estimated false discovery rates by permuting HLA or CMV assignments 20 times. In a later analysis, co-occurring TCRs were grouped using DBSCAN, with TCRdist sequence similarity added in when clustering inside HLA-allele-positive subsets. For co-occurrence clustering, repertoires with fewer than 30,000 or more than 120,000 public chains were excluded, along with roughly five repertoires with anomalous nucleotide sharing. TCRdb carries this immuneACCESS record with in-frame sequences only. Its versions omit some clonotypes, under half of them owing to an unresolved V gene in the studies checked, with the rest unexplained. V, J and clone size are those of that table, while D and trimming were read from the DNA. The sample contains nearly 200,000 clones, more than 75% of them found a single time. 6% to 8% of the sample is in the top ten clones.

The cohort was made up of several hundred healthy bone marrow donors. At the time of sampling, all cohort members were nominally healthy, though unrecorded immune exposures were likely present. The donor was CMV seropositive and was included in the group of approximately 310 seropositive cohort members. A peripheral blood sample was provided by each donor, and peripheral blood mononuclear cells were used for TCR beta sequencing. Genomic DNA extraction from the blood cell samples was performed with the Qiagen DNeasy Blood Extraction Kit. This clone was detected only a few times. Its recognized antigen is unknown. Base-call qualities are not available, and no considerably larger clone is one nucleotide away.

The sequence is built from TRBV30 and TRBJ1-5; 9 middle bases align to TRBD1. Sequences were obtained from PBMCs. The receptor's source is a woman in her fifties or sixties in good health and CMV-seropositive. CDR3 loop: CAWQGQGGNQPQHF. The bases are TGTGCCTGGCAGGGACAGGGAGGCAATCAGCCCCAGCATTTT.